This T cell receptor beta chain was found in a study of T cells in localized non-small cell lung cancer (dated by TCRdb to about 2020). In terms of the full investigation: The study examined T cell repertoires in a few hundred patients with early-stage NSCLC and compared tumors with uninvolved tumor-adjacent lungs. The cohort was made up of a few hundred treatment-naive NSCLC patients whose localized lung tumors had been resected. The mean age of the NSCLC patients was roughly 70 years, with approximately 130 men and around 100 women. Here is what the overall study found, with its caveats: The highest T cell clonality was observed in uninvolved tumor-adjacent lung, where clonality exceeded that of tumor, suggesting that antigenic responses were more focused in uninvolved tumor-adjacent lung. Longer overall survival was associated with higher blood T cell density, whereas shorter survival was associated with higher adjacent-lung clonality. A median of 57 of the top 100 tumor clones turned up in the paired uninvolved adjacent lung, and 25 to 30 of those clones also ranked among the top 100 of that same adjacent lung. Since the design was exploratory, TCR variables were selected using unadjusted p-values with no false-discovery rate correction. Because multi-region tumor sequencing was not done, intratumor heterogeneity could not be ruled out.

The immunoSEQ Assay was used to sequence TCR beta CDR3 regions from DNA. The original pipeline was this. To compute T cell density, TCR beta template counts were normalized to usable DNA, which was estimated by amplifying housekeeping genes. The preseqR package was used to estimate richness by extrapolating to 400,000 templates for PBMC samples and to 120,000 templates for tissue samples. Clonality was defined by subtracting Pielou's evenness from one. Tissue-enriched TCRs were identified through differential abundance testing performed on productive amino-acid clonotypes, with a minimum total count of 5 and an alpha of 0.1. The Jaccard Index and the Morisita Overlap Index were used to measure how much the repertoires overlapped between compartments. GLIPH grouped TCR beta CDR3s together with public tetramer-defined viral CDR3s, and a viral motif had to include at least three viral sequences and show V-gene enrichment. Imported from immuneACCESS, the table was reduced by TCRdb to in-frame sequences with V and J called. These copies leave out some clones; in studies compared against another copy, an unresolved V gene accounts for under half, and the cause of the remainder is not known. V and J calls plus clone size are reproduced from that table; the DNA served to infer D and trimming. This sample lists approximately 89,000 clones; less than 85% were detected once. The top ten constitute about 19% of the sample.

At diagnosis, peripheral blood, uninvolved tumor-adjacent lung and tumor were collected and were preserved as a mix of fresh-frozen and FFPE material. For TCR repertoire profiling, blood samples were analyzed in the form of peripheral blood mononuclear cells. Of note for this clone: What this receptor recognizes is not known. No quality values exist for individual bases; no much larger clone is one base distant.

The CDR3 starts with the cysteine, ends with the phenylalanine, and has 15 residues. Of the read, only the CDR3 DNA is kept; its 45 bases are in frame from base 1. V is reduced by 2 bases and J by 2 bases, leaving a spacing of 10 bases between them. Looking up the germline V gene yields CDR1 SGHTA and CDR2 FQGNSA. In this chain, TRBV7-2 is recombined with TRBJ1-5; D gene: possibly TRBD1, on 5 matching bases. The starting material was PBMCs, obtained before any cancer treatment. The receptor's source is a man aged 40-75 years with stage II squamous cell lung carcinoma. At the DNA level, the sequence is TGTGCCAGCAGCTTATGGCAGGGTGGCAATCAGCCCCAGCATTTT. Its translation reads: CASSLWQGGNQPQHF.